This TCR beta chain was obtained from a study of OX40 agonist ivuxolimab in advanced cancers. Study-level background: From about 23 to 85 years was the age range, with a mean of about 56 years, and over 70% were male.

Study-level findings and limits: Low normalized T-cell clonal expansion also characterized some of the nonresponders. Expanded clones tended on average to be more numerous among CD8+ T cells than CD4+.

Remarks on this clone: No antigen is known for it.

Method: immunoSEQ multiplex PCR; TCRdb's copy keeps in-frame clones and lacks some. The data show over 20,000 clones, with 70% to 90% seen just once and about 25% held by the top ten. This CDR3 contains 14 residues. Germline trimming cut 4 bases from V and 4 bases from J; bases unmatched to any gene: 6. Germline V gene lookup returns CDR1 SGHRS and CDR2 YFSETQ. If patients had autoimmune disease history or systemic immunosuppression, they were excluded. This receptor was identified in an adult with an advanced solid tumor such as melanoma, head and neck, liver or kidney cancer. This chain uses TRBV5-1 with TRBJ2-5; 8 bases match TRBD1. Sequencing used CD4+ or CD8+ T cells sorted from blood, obtained in a trial of the OX40 agonist ivuxolimab. Here the CDR3 DNA reads TGCGCCAGCAGCGTACAGGGGGTCGGAGAGACCCAGTACTTC. Translating it yields CASSVQGVGETQYF.